This is a list of T cell receptor beta chains from one sample in a study of blood T cell repertoires in COVID-19. Repertoires were generated with immunoSEQ multiplex PCR, while TCRdb's copy carries only in-frame clones and drops some. This table holds over 50,000 clones, approximately 81% found once. Material: PBMCs or T cells enriched from blood (not recorded which). The receptors come from a woman aged 40 to 50 with acute COVID-19. Both conserved end residues are part of each CDR3. A D gene is named only where the DNA matches it firmly. Clone size, where shown, is once, few, many, or a class for clones that have expanded.

J gene,clone size,D gene,V gene,CDR3 DNA,CDR3 protein
TRBJ1-1,few,-,TRBV4-1,TGCGCCAGCAGCCTTGGGCTACCGAAGACTGAAGCTTTCTTT,CASSLGLPKTEAFF
TRBJ2-7,-,-,TRBV15,TGTGCCACCAGCAGAGTAGGGGTCGAGCAGTACTTC,CATSRVGVEQYF
TRBJ2-7,-,-,TRBV19,TGTTTTAGAAGAGGAAGCCCCTACGAGCAGTACTTC,CFRRGSPYEQYF
TRBJ1-5,few,-,TRBV4-1,TGCGCCAGCAGCCACGGGGGAGATAGCAATCAGCCCCAGCATTTT,CASSHGGDSNQPQHF
TRBJ2-3,-,-,TRBV28,TGTGCCAGCAGCCCGACTTTAGCGCCTAGCACAGATACGCAGTATTTT,CASSPTLAPSTDTQYF
TRBJ2-2,-,-,TRBV10-2,TGCGCCAGCAGTGAACTCGGGGGGCGGACCGGGGAGCTGTTTTTT,CASSELGGRTGELFF
TRBJ2-5,-,-,TRBV24-1,TGTGCCACTGGACAGTCAGGGGAGACCCAGTACTTC,CATGQSGETQYF
TRBJ1-2,-,-,TRBV10-3,TGTGCCATCAGTGGGGGGACTGGACCTAACTATGGCTACACCTTC,CAISGGTGPNYGYTF
TRBJ2-1,-,TRBD2,TRBV24-1,TGTGCCACCAGTGATGCGGGGACTAGCGGGACTTACAATGAGCAGTTCTTC,CATSDAGTSGTYNEQFF
TRBJ1-2,-,-,TRBV7-6,TGTGCCAGCAGCTCAGGCAGGGGAGATGGCTACACCTTC,CASSSGRGDGYTF
TRBJ1-3,-,-,TRBV10-2,TGCGCCAGCAGTGATACAGGGAGGGCCGGAAACACCATATATTTT,CASSDTGRAGNTIYF
TRBJ1-6,-,TRBD1,TRBV5-1,TGCGCCAGCAATATCGGACAGGGCTATTCACCCCTCCACTTT,CASNIGQGYSPLHF
TRBJ1-5,-,-,TRBV3-1/TRBV3-2,TGTGCCAGCAGCCCAACTCAGGATAGCAATCAGCCCCAGCATTTT,CASSPTQDSNQPQHF
TRBJ2-3,once,TRBD2,TRBV7-2,TGTGCCAGCAGATCTAGCGGGGTCCCGCAGTATTTT,CASRSSGVPQYF
TRBJ1-1,-,-,TRBV6-1,TGTGCCAGCAGTGAGAGGGCCAGGAGAGGTGGGAACACTGAAGCTTTCTTT,CASSERARRGGNTEAFF
TRBJ2-3,-,TRBD2,TRBV11-3,TGTGCCAGCAGCCTCGGGACTAGCTCGGATACGCAGTATTTT,CASSLGTSSDTQYF
TRBJ1-6,-,TRBD1,TRBV28,TGTGCCAGCAGTTTCCACAGGGGGGATAATTCACCCCTCCACTTT,CASSFHRGDNSPLHF
TRBJ1-4,-,-,TRBV28,TGTGCCAGCACAAAAGGGGGAAATGAAAAACTGTTTTTT,CASTKGGNEKLFF
TRBJ2-1,once,TRBD2,TRBV2,TGTGCCATGCTATTAGCGGGAGTACCCTACAATGAGCAGTTCTTC,CAMLLAGVPYNEQFF
TRBJ1-2,few,-,TRBV7-9,TGTGCCAGCAGCTTTCTGAGCGGCTATGGCTACACCTTC,CASSFLSGYGYTF
TRBJ1-5,-,TRBD1,TRBV19,TGTGCCAGTAGTAACCGCAGGGGGCCCAATCAGCCCCAGCATTTT,CASSNRRGPNQPQHF
TRBJ1-3,-,TRBD1,TRBV2,TGTGCCAGCACCGGACAGGGATTCTCTGGAAACACCATATATTTT,CASTGQGFSGNTIYF
TRBJ1-2,once,-,TRBV5-1,TGCGCCAGCAGCAAGGACAGCTCTGCTAACTATGGCTACACCTTC,CASSKDSSANYGYTF
TRBJ1-4,-,-,TRBV5-1,TGCGCCAGCAGCTTGCCAGGGGATAATGAAAAACTGTTTTTT,CASSLPGDNEKLFF
TRBJ1-2,-,TRBD1,TRBV5-4,TGTGCCAGCAGCAGAACAGGGGGAGTGGATGGCTACACCTTC,CASSRTGGVDGYTF
TRBJ2-5,-,-,TRBV10-3,TGTGCCATCAGTGAGGGCGAGACCCAGTACTTC,CAISEGETQYF
TRBJ2-2,few,TRBD2,TRBV20-1,TGCAGTGCTAATGACCGCGGGAGAAGCACCGGGGAGCTGTTTTTT,CSANDRGRSTGELFF
TRBJ1-5,-,-,TRBV28,TGTGCCAGCAGTTTAGGCGGGGGGAACTCCCTCGGGCCCCAGCATTTT,CASSLGGGNSLGPQHF
TRBJ2-3,-,TRBD1,TRBV9,TGTGCCAGCAGCTCTGGGGACAGGGGGCCAGATACGCAGTATTTT,CASSSGDRGPDTQYF
TRBJ2-1,-,TRBD1,TRBV2,TGTGCCAGCAGACTACCGGGACAGGGAATGCCCTACAATGAGCAGTTCTTC,CASRLPGQGMPYNEQFF
TRBJ1-1,-,-,TRBV7-6,TGTGCCAGCAGCTTGAGGGAGGGGAACACTGAAGCTTTCTTT,CASSLREGNTEAFF
TRBJ2-4,-,-,TRBV15,TGTGCCGCCCTCCAGGGGCAGTCGGGAAACATTCAGTACTTC,CAALQGQSGNIQYF
TRBJ1-5,few,-,TRBV6-5,TGTGCCAGCAGGGGACAACTCAATCAGCCCCAGCATTTT,CASRGQLNQPQHF
TRBJ1-1,-,TRBD1,TRBV7-3,TGTGCCAGCAGGCCGACAGGGGGCTACACTGAAGCTTTCTTT,CASRPTGGYTEAFF
TRBJ2-7,-,TRBD1,TRBV10-2,TGCGCCAGCCGATCGGACAGGGAATACTACGAGCAGTACTTC,CASRSDREYYEQYF
TRBJ2-7,-,TRBD1,TRBV7-7,TGTGCTAGCAGCGATCATGACAGGGCCGAGCAGTACTTC,CASSDHDRAEQYF
TRBJ2-7,-,TRBD1,TRBV2,TGTGCCAGTTACAGGGGCACCTACGAGCAGTACTTC,CASYRGTYEQYF
TRBJ1-1,-,-,TRBV5-4,TGTGCCAGCAGCTTAGCAAGGACAGTAGGGAACACTGAAGCTTTCTTT,CASSLARTVGNTEAFF
TRBJ1-6,-,-,TRBV6-1,TGTGCCAGCAGTGAAGACAGCTCACATAATTCACCCCTCCACTTT,CASSEDSSHNSPLHF
TRBJ2-3,-,-,TRBV6-1,TGTGCCAGCAGTGAAAGCTTAGGTCGGAGGACCATTACAGATACGCAGTATTTT,CASSESLGRRTITDTQYF
TRBJ1-6,few,TRBD1,TRBV27,TGTGCCAGCAGTCCGACAGGGCGGTCACCCCTCCACTTT,CASSPTGRSPLHF
TRBJ2-3,-,-,TRBV5-1,TGCGCCAGCAGCTTCCGGGACTCAAGCACAGATACGCAGTATTTT,CASSFRDSSTDTQYF
TRBJ2-1,-,TRBD2,TRBV5-6,TGTGCCAGCAGCGAAGGACTAGCGGGGGGGAATGAGCAGTTCTTC,CASSEGLAGGNEQFF
TRBJ1-4,once,-,TRBV10-1,TGCGCCAGCTGCCAGGGTCAGGAGAATGAAAAACTGTTTTTT,CASCQGQENEKLFF
TRBJ2-1,-,-,TRBV9,TGTGCCAGCAGCGTAGAGGCCCTCGCGGCGCAGTTCTTC,CASSVEALAAQFF
TRBJ1-1,-,TRBD1,TRBV6-5,TGTGCCTGGGGACAGAAGAACACTGAAGCTTTCTTT,CAWGQKNTEAFF